These T cell receptor beta chains were read from a single sample in a study of T cell repertoires in cytomegalovirus infection. Via MiXCR, TCRdb re-called the reads, giving one row per CDR3 protein. The sample consists of around 740,000 distinct CDR3 sequences, approximately 40% of them appearing once. Sequenced material: PBMCs. These receptors were taken from a human donor in good health (CMV status not recorded). Some clones in this sample may be carry-over from other donors' samples. Both conserved end residues are part of each CDR3. The order of the fields is J gene, V gene, CDR3 protein.

j_call: TRBJ2-3; v_call: TRBV20-1; cdr3_aa: CSATPLGDSGSSTDTQYF
j_call: TRBJ1-2; v_call: TRBV5-4; cdr3_aa: CASSPRTSRDGYTF
j_call: TRBJ2-1; v_call: TRBV7-6; cdr3_aa: CASSLEPVPSGRHEQFF
j_call: TRBJ2-1; v_call: TRBV7-9; cdr3_aa: CASSLVLTWGEPDNEQFF
j_call: TRBJ2-1; v_call: TRBV27; cdr3_aa: CASSLGPGGLPYNEQFF
j_call: TRBJ2-4; v_call: TRBV7-2; cdr3_aa: CASSQDGGGIQYF
j_call: TRBJ1-1; v_call: TRBV4-1; cdr3_aa: CASSHPEGADTEAFF
j_call: TRBJ2-5; v_call: TRBV7-7; cdr3_aa: CASSKTWGRETQYF
j_call: TRBJ1-5; v_call: TRBV19; cdr3_aa: CASSIGAGMGQPQHF
j_call: TRBJ1-5; v_call: TRBV7-8; cdr3_aa: CASSISLDWGNQPQHF
j_call: TRBJ2-6; v_call: TRBV6-6; cdr3_aa: CASSSSTGVTGANVLTF
j_call: TRBJ1-5; v_call: TRBV4-1; cdr3_aa: CASSQDWQTNQPQHF
j_call: TRBJ2-5; v_call: TRBV7-9; cdr3_aa: CASSPGLAGGGPKTQYF
j_call: TRBJ2-6; v_call: TRBV7-2; cdr3_aa: CASSLPGLAGLTGANVLTF
j_call: TRBJ2-7; v_call: TRBV27; cdr3_aa: CASSLSGWGSYEQYF
j_call: TRBJ1-1; v_call: TRBV29-1; cdr3_aa: CSVDTGAFF
j_call: TRBJ2-1; v_call: TRBV6-1; cdr3_aa: CASSPIAGGQNEQFF
j_call: TRBJ2-1; v_call: TRBV7-2; cdr3_aa: CASSPVGGSGRAVNEQFF
j_call: TRBJ1-1; v_call: TRBV7-4; cdr3_aa: CASSLSGNTESFF
j_call: TRBJ1-1; v_call: TRBV28; cdr3_aa: CASSLPGHPMNTEAFF
j_call: TRBJ2-3; v_call: TRBV2; cdr3_aa: CASRKTSGSNADTQYF
j_call: TRBJ2-1; v_call: TRBV6-5; cdr3_aa: CASSYSSPPSGWSNEQFF
j_call: TRBJ1-6; v_call: TRBV7-6; cdr3_aa: CASSFGPGTDLTNSPLHF
j_call: TRBJ1-2; v_call: TRBV20-1; cdr3_aa: CSAPRDRGQFYGYTF
j_call: TRBJ1-2; v_call: TRBV5-6; cdr3_aa: CASNIQGGSYGYTF
j_call: TRBJ2-7; v_call: TRBV7-9; cdr3_aa: CASSSDRGPPYSYEQYF
j_call: TRBJ1-1; v_call: TRBV4-1; cdr3_aa: CASSQGWNTEAFF
j_call: TRBJ2-1; v_call: TRBV29-1; cdr3_aa: CSARGGDNNEQFF
j_call: TRBJ1-2; v_call: TRBV11-2; cdr3_aa: CASSLARAGFYGYTF
j_call: TRBJ2-7; v_call: TRBV20-1; cdr3_aa: CSASTGTGQGHEQYF
j_call: TRBJ1-4; v_call: TRBV7-9; cdr3_aa: CASATDRFNEKLFF
j_call: TRBJ1-3; v_call: TRBV19; cdr3_aa: CASQTLRGYTIYF